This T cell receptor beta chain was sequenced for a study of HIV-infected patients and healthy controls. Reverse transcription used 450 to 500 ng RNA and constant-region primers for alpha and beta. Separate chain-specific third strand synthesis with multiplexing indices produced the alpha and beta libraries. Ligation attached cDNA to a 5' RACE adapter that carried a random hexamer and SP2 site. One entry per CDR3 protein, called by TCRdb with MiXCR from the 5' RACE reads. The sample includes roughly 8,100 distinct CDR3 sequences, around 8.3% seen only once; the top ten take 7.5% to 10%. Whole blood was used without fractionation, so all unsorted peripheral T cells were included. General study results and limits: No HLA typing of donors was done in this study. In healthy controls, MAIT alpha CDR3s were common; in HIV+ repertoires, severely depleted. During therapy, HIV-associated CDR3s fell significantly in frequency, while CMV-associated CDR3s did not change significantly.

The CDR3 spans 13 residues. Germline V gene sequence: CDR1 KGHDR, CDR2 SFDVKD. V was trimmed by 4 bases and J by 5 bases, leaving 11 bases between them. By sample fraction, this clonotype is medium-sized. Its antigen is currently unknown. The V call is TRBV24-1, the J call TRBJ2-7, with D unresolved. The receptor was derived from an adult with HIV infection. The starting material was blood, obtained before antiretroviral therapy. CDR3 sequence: CATSDRSDNEQYF. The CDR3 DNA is TGTGCCACCAGTGACCGGAGTGACAACGAGCAGTACTTC.